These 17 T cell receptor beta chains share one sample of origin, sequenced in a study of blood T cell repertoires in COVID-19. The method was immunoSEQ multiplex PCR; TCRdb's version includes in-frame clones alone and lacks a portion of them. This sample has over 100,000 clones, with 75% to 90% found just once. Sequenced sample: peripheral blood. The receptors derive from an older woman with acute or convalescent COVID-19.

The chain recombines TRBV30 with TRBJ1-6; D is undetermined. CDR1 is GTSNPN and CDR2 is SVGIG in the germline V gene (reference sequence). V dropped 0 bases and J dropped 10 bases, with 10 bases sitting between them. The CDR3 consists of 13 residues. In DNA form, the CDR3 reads TGTGCCTGGAGTGTTTCGAGAGGCTCACCCCTCCACTTT. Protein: CAWSVSRGSPLHF.

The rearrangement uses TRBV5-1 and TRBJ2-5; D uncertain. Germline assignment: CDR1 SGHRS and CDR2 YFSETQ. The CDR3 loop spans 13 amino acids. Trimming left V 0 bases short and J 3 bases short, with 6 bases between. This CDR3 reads CASSLAAKETQYF. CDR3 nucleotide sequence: TGCGCCAGCAGCTTGGCTGCTAAAGAGACCCAGTACTTC.

The CDR3 region has the DNA TGTGCCAGCAGCAGGTACCGGGACAGGGGGCGGACTGAAGCTTTCTTT. Its translation is CASSRYRDRGRTEAFF. The chain carries TRBV21-1 and TRBJ1-1; the D call TRBD1 from the table was never checked on the DNA. TRBV21-1 is a listed pseudogene. The CDR3 sequence is 16 residues long.

The CDR3 region is CASSSVHRENTEAFF. CDR3 bases: TGCGCCAGCAGCTCAGTACACAGGGAGAACACTGAAGCTTTCTTT. The V and J genes are TRBV5-1 and TRBJ1-1; D might be TRBD1 (6 bases). The V end lost 3 bases, the J end lost 1 base, and 13 bases lay between the germline ends. Germline lookup yields CDR1 SGHRS and CDR2 YFSETQ. The CDR3 spans 15 residues. The full variable domain, in which reference TRBV5-1 and TRBJ1-1 provide the parts outside the CDR3, is KAGVTQTPRYLIKTRGQQVTLSCSPISGHRSVSWYQQTPGQGLQFLFEYFSETQRNKGNFPGRFSGRQFSNSRSEMNVSTLELGDSALYLCASSSVHRENTEAFFGQGTRLTVV.

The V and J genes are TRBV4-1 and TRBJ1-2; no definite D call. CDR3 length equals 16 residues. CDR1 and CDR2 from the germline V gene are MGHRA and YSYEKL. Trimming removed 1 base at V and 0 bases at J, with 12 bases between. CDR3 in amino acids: CASSQAGGGSNYGYTF. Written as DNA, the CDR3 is TGCGCCAGCAGCCAAGCCGGCGGCGGCTCTAACTATGGCTACACCTTC.

CDR3 bases: TGTGCCAGCAGCCCGGGACAGGGCATCTATGGCTACACCTTC. It specifies CASSPGQGIYGYTF. V and J are TRBV28 and TRBJ1-2; 9 nucleotides align to TRBD1. Germline lookup yields CDR1 MDHEN and CDR2 SYDVKM. The CDR3 runs to 14 residues. The V gene end was trimmed by 6 bases and the J gene end by 4 bases; junction bases not matched to a gene: 6.

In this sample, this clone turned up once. The CDR3, as DNA: TGTGCCAGCAGCCGTGGGAGGGAGACAGATACGCAGTATTTT. This sequence encodes CASSRGRETDTQYF. The chain links TRBV7-3 to TRBJ2-3, with TRBD2 matching over 7 bases. V was clipped by 5 bases and J by 3 bases; unmatched bases: 5. Germline values: CDR1 SGHTA, CDR2 FQGTGA. This CDR3 comprises 14 residues.

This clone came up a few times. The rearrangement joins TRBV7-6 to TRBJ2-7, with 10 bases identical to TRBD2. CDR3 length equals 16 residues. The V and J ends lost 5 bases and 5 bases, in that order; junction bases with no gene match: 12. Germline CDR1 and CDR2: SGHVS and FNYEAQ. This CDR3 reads CASSPGAGGIIHEQYF. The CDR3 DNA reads TGTGCCAGCAGCCCCGGAGCGGGAGGGATCATCCACGAGCAGTACTTC.

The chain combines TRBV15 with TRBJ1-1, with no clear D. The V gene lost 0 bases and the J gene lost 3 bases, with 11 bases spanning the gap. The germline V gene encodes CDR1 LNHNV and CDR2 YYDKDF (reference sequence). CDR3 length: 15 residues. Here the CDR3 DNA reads TGTGCCACCAGCAGAGATACAGCGGGATACACTGAAGCTTTCTTT. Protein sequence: CATSRDTAGYTEAFF. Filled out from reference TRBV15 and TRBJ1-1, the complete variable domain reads DAMVIQNPRYQVTQFGKPVTLSCSQTLNHNVMYWYQQKSSQAPKLLFHYYDKDFNNEADTPDNFQSRRPNTSFCFLDIRSPGLGDTAMYLCATSRDTAGYTEAFFGQGTRLTVV.

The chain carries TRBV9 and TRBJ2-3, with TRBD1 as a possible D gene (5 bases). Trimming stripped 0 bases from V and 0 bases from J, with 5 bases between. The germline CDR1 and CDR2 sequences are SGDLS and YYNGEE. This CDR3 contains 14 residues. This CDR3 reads CASSVGQSTDTQYF. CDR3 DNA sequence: TGTGCCAGCAGCGTAGGACAGAGCACAGATACGCAGTATTTT.

CDR3: CASSRDRGTPLHF. The CDR3, as DNA: TGTGCCAGCAGCCGGGACAGGGGTACACCCCTCCACTTT. The rearrangement joins TRBV6-4 to TRBJ1-6; TRBD1 agrees at 10 bases. The CDR3 is 13 amino acids. V was pared by 6 bases and J by 11 bases, with 4 bases of the junction left unmatched. The germline V gene has CDR1 MRHNA and CDR2 SNTAGT.

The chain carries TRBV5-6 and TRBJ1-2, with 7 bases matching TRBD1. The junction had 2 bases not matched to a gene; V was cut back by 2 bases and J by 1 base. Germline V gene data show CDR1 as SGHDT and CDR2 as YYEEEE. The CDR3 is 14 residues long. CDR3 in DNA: TGTGCCAGCAGCTTACAGGGGAATAACTATGGCTACACCTTC. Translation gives CASSLQGNNYGYTF.

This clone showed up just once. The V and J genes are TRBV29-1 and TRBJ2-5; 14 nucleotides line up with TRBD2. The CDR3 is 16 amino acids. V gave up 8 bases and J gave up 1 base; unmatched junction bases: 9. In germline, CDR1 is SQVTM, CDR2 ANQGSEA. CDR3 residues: CSFIPGLAGGQETQYF. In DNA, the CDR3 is TGCAGCTTCATCCCTGGACTAGCGGGGGGCCAAGAGACCCAGTACTTC.

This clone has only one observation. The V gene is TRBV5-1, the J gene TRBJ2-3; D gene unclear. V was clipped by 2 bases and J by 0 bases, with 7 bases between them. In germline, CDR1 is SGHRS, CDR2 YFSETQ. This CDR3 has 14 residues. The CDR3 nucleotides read TGCGCCAGCAGCTTAACCGGGAGCACAGATACGCAGTATTTT. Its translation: CASSLTGSTDTQYF. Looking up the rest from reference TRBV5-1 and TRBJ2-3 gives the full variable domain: KAGVTQTPRYLIKTRGQQVTLSCSPISGHRSVSWYQQTPGQGLQFLFEYFSETQRNKGNFPGRFSGRQFSNSRSEMNVSTLELGDSALYLCASSLTGSTDTQYFGPGTRLTVL.

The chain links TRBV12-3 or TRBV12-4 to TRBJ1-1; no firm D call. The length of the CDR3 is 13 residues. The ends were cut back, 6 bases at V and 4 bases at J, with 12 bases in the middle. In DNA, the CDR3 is TGTGCCAGCAGCTTTCGGGGAGGCACTGAAGCTTTCTTT. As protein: CASSFRGGTEAFF.

DNA of the CDR3: TGCAGCGTTAAGGGGTACACTGAAGCTTTCTTT. Translated: CSVKGYTEAFF. This sequence joins TRBV29-1 and TRBJ1-1, with D possibly matching TRBD1 (5 bases). The CDR3 has 11 amino acids. V was clipped by 5 bases and J by 3 bases, with 7 bases between them. The V gene's germline CDR1 is SQVTM and CDR2 ANQGSEA.

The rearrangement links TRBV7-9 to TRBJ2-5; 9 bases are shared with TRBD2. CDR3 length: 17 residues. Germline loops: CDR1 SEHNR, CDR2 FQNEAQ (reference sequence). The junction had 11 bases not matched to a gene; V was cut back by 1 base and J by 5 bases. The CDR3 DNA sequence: TGTGCCAGCAGCTTAGGAGCTGGCGGGGGGGCCTCGGAGACCCAGTACTTC. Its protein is CASSLGAGGGASETQYF.